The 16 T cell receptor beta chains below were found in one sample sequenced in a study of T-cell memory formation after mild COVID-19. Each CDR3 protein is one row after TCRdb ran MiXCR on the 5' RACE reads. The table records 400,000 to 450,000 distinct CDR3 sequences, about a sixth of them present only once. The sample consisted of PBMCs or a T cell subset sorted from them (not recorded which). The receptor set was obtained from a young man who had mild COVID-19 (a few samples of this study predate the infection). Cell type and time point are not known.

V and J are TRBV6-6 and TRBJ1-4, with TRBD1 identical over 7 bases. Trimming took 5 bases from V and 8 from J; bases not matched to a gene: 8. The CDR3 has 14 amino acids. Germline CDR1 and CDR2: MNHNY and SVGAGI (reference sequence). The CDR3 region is CASSSGQDAEKLFF. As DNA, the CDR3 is TGTGCCAGCAGTAGCGGACAGGACGCCGAAAAACTGTTTTTT.

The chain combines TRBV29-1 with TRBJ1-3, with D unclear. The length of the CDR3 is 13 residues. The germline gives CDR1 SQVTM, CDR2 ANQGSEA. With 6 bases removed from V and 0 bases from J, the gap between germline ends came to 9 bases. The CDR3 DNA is TGCAGCGTGACCCAGAGCTCTGGAAACACCATATATTTT. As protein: CSVTQSSGNTIYF.

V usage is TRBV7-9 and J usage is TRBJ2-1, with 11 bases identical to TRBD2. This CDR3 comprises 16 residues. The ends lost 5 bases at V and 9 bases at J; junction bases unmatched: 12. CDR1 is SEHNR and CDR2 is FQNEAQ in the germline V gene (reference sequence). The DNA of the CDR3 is TGTGCCAGCAGCACATTACTAGCGGGAGAACTGGCTGAGCAGTTCTTC. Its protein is CASSTLLAGELAEQFF.

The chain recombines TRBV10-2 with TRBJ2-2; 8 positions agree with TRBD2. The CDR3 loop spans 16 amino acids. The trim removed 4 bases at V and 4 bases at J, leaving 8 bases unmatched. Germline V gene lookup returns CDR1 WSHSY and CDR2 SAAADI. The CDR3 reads CASSVPQRGRTGELFF. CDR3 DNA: TGCGCCAGCAGTGTGCCCCAGCGGGGGCGCACCGGGGAGCTGTTTTTT.

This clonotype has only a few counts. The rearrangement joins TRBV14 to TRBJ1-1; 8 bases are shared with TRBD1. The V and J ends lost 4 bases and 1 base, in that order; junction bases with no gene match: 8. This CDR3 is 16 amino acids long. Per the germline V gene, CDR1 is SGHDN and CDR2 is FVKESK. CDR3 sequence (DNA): TGTGCCAGCAGCCTCACGGCGCAGGGGGCGAACACTGAAGCTTTCTTT. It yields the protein CASSLTAQGANTEAFF.

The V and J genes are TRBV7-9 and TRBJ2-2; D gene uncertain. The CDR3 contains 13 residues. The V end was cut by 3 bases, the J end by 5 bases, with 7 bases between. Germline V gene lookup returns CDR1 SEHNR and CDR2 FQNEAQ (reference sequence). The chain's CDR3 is CASSFILTGELFF. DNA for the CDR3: TGTGCCAGCAGCTTTATTTTGACCGGGGAGCTGTTTTTT.

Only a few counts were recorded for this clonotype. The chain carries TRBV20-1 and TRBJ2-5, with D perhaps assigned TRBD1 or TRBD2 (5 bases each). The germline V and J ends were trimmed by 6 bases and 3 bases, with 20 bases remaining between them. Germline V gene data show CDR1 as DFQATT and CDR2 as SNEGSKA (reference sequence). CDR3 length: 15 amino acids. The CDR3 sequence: CSAPPRGTGEETQYF. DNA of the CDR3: TGCAGTGCCCCACCCCGTGGGACCGGCGAAGAGACCCAGTACTTC.

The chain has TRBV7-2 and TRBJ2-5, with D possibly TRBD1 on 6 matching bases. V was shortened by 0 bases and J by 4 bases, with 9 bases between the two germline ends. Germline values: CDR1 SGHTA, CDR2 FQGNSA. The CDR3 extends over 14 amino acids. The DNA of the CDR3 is TGTGCCAGCAGCTTAGCGGGGGCGCGAGAGACCCAGTACTTC. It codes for CASSLAGARETQYF.

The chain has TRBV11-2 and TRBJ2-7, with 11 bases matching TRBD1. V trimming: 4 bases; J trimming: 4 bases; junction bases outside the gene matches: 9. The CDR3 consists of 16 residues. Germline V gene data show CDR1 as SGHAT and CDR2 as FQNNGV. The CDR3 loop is CASSSHQGDRGYEQYF. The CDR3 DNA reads TGTGCCAGCAGCTCCCACCAGGGGGACAGGGGGTACGAGCAGTACTTC.

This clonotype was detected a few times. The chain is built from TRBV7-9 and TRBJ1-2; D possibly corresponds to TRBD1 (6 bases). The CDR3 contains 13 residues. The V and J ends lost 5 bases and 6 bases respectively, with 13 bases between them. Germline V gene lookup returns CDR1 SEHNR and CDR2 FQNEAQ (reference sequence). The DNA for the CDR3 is TGTGCCAGCAGCCCCAGGGGCCTTGATGGCTACACCTTC. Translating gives CASSPRGLDGYTF.

The CDR3 bases are TGTGCCAGCAGCGTAGTAGGGACCTTTAATTCACCCCTCCACTTT. It yields the protein CASSVVGTFNSPLHF. The rearrangement joins TRBV9 to TRBJ1-6; D is possibly TRBD1 (5 bases). Germline-derived CDR1 and CDR2 are SGDLS and YYNGEE. The CDR3 has 15 residues. Deletions cut 0 bases from V and 6 bases from J, with 10 bases between. Filled out from reference TRBV9 and TRBJ1-6, the complete variable domain reads DSGVTQTPKHLITATGQRVTLRCSPRSGDLSVYWYQQSLDQGLQFLIQYYNGEERAKGNILERFSAQQFPDLHSELNLSSLELGDSALYFCASSVVGTFNSPLHFGNGTRLTVT.

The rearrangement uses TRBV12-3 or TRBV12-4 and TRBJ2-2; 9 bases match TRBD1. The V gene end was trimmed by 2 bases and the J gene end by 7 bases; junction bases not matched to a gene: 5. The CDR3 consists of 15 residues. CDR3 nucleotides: TGTGCCAGCAGTTTATGGGGGACAGGGTTCGGGGAGCTGTTTTTT. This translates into CASSLWGTGFGELFF.

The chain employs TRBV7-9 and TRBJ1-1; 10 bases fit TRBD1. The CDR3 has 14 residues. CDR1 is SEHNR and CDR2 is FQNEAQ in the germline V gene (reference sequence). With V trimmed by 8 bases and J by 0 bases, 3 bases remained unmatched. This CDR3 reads CASGTGDMNTEAFF. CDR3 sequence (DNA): TGTGCCAGCGGGACAGGGGACATGAACACTGAAGCTTTCTTT.

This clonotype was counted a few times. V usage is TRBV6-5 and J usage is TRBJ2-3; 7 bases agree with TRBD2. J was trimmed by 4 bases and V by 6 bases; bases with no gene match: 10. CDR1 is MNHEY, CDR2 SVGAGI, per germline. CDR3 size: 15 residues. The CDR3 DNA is TGTGCCAGCAGCCAAGGACTAGTTCTCCCAGATACGCAGTATTTT. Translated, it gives CASSQGLVLPDTQYF.

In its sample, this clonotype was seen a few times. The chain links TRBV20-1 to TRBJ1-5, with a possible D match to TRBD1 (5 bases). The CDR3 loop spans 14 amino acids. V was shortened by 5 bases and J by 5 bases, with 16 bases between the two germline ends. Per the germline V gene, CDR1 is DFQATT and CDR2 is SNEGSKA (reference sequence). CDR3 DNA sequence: TGCAGTGCTCTGGGGGGAGGTGGGCATCAGCCCCAGCATTTT. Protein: CSALGGGGHQPQHF.

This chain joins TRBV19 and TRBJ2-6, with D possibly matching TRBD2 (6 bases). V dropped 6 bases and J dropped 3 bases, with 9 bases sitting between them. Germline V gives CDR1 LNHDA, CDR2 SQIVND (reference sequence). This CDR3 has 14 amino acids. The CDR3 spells CASSRGYGANVLTF. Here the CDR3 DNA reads TGTGCCAGTAGCCGGGGGTATGGGGCCAACGTCCTGACTTTC.